This T cell receptor beta chain was identified in a study of blood T cell repertoires in COVID-19. Turning to the study itself: The United States, Italy and Spain supplied acute and convalescent COVID-19 samples.

Measured with immunoSEQ multiplex PCR; TCRdb has only the in-frame clones, and not every one. Among some 340,000 clones listed, about 90% were seen once. This CDR3 is built from 15 residues. V trimming: 5 bases; J trimming: 5 bases; junction bases outside the gene matches: 11. From germline, CDR1 is MRHNA and CDR2 SNTAGT. Everyone who took part was roughly 18 to 90 years old, and they came from about two dozen US areas. Assignment of participants to cohorts was predicated upon participant-reported clinical history. This receptor was obtained from a woman aged 25 to 45 who had recovered from COVID-19. The sequenced sample consisted of PBMCs or T cells enriched from blood (not recorded which). The V call is TRBV6-4, the J call TRBJ1-1; 7 bases agree with TRBD1. The CDR3 reads CASSPREGGGTEAFF. The CDR3 nucleotides are TGTGCCAGCAGTCCCCGGGAAGGGGGCGGAACTGAAGCTTTCTTT.